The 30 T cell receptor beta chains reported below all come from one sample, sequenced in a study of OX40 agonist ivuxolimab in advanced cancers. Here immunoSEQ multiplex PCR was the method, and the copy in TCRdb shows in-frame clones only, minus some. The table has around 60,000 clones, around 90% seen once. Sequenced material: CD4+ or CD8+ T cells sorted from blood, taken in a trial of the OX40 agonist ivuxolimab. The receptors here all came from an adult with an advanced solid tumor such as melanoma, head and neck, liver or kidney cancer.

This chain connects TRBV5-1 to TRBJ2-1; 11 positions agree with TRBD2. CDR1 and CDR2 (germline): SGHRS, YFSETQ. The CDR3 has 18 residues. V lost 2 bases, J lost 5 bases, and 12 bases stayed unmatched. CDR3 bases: TGCGCCAGCAGCTTACTAGCGGGAGCGGCGAGGGAAAACAATGAGCAGTTCTTC. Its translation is CASSLLAGAARENNEQFF.

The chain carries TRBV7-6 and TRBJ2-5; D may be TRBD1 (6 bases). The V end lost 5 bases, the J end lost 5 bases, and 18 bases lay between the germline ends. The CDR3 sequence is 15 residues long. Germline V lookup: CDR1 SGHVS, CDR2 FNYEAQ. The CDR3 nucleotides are TGTGCCAGCAGCGCCGGGACAAGGCCCCGGGAGACCCAGTACTTC. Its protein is CASSAGTRPRETQYF.

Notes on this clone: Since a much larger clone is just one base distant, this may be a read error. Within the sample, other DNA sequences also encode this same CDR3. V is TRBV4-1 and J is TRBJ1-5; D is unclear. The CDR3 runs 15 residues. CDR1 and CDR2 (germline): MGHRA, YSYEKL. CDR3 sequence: CASSQALSGNQPQHF. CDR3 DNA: TGTGCCAGCAGCCAAGCCCTGTCGGGGAATCAGCCCCAGCATTTT.

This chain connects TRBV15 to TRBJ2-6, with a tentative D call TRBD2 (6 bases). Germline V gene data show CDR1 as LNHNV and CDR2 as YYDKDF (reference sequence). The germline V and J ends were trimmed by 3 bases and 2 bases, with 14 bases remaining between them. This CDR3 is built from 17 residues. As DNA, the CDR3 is TGTGCCACCAGCAGCGGGTCGGGAGTAGCTGGGGCCAACGTCCTGACTTTC. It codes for CATSSGSGVAGANVLTF.

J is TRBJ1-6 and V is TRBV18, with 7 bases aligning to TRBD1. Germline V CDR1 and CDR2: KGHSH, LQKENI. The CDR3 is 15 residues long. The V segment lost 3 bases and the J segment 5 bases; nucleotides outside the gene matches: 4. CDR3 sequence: CASSPTGQNNSPLHF. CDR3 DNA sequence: TGTGCCAGCTCACCTACGGGACAGAATAATTCACCCCTCCACTTT. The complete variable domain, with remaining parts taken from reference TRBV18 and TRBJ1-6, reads NAGVMQNPRHLVRRRGQEARLRCSPMKGHSHVYWYRQLPEEGLKFMVYLQKENIIDESGMPKERFSAEFPKEGPSILRIQQVVRGDSAAYFCASSPTGQNNSPLHFGNGTRLTVT.

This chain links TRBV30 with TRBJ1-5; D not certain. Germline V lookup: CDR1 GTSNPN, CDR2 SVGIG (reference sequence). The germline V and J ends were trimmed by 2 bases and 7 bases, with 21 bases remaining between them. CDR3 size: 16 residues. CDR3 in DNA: TGTGCCTGGAGTAGCAAAAGGAGCTCGTCAGGCCAGCCCCAGCATTTT. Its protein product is CAWSSKRSSSGQPQHF.

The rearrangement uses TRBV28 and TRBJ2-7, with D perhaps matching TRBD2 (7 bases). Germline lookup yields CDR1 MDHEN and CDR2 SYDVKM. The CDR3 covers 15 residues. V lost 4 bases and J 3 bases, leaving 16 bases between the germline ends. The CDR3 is CASSSGGAGYYEQYF. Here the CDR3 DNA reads TGTGCCAGCAGTTCGGGGGGCGCGGGGTACTACGAGCAGTACTTC.

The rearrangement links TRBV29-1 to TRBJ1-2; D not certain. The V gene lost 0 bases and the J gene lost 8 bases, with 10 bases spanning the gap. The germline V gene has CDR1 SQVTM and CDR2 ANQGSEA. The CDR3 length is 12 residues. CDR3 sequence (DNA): TGCAGCGTTGAAGAAGCGTATGGCGGCTACACCTTC. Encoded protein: CSVEEAYGGYTF.

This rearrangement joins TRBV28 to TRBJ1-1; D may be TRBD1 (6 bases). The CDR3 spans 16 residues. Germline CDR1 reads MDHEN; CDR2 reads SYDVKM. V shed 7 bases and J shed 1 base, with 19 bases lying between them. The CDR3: CASNIPAGGWNTEAFF. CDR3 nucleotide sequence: TGTGCCAGCAATATCCCTGCGGGGGGCTGGAACACTGAAGCTTTCTTT.

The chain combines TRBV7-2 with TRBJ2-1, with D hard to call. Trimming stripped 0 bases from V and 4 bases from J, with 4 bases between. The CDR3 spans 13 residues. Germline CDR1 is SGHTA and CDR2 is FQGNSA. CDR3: CASSLATYNEQFF. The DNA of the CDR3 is TGTGCCAGCAGCTTAGCTACTTACAATGAGCAGTTCTTC.

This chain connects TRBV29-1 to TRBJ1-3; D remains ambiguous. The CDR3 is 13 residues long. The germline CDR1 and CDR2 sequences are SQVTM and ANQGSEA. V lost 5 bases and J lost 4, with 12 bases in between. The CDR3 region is CSVNEGFGNTIYF. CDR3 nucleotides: TGCAGCGTTAATGAGGGTTTCGGAAACACCATATATTTT. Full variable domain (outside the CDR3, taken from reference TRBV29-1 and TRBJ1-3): SAVISQKPSRDICQRGTSLTIQCQVDSQVTMMFWYRQQPGQSLTLIATANQGSEATYESGFVIDKFPISRPNLTFSTLTVSNMSPEDSSIYLCSVNEGFGNTIYFGEGSWLTVV.

The CDR3 protein is CAWSVITGLNEQFF. In DNA form, the CDR3 reads TGTGCCTGGAGTGTAATAACAGGTCTCAATGAGCAGTTCTTC. This chain uses TRBV30 with TRBJ2-1, with TRBD1 as a possible D gene (5 bases). CDR1 is GTSNPN, CDR2 SVGIG, per germline (reference sequence). Trimming pared 0 bases from V and 6 bases from J, leaving 12 bases between. The CDR3 sequence is 14 residues long.

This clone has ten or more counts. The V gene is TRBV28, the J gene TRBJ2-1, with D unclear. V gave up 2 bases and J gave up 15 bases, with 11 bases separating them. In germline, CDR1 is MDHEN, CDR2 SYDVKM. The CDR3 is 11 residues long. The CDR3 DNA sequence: TGTGCCAGCAGTTTAAGGAATAGCCGGTTCTTC. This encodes CASSLRNSRFF.

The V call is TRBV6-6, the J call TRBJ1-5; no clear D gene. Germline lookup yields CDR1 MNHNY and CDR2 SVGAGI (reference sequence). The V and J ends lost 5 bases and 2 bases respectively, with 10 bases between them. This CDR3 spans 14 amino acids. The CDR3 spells CASSNTVGNQPQHF. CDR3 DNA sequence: TGTGCCAGCAGTAACACGGTGGGCAATCAGCCCCAGCATTTT.

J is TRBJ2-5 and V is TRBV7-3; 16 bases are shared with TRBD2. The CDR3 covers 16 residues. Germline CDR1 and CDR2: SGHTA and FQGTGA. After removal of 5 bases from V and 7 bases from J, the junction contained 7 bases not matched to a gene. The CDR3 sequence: CASSKRGTSGRGTQYF. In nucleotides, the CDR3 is TGTGCCAGCAGCAAACGGGGGACTAGCGGGAGGGGGACCCAGTACTTC.

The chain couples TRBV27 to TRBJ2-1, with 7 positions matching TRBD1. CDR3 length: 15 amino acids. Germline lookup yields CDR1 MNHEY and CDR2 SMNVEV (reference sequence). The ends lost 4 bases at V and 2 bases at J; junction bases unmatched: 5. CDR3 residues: CASSYRGRAYNEQFF. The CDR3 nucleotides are TGTGCCAGCAGTTACAGGGGTCGGGCCTACAATGAGCAGTTCTTC.

CDR3 amino acids: CASSTDRGLETQYF. The CDR3 region has the DNA TGTGCCAGCAGTACGGACAGGGGGCTGGAGACCCAGTACTTC. J is TRBJ2-5 and V is TRBV2; 11 nucleotides match TRBD1. This CDR3 comprises 14 residues. The V and J ends lost 5 bases and 5 bases, in that order; junction bases with no gene match: 4. From germline, CDR1 is SNHLY and CDR2 FYNNEI.

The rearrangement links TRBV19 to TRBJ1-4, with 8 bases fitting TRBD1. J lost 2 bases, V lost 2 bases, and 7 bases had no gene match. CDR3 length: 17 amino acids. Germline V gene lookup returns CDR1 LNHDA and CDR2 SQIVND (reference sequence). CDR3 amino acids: CASSIRTGWSTNEKLFF. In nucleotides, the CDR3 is TGTGCCAGTAGTATAAGGACAGGGTGGAGTACTAATGAAAAACTGTTTTTT.

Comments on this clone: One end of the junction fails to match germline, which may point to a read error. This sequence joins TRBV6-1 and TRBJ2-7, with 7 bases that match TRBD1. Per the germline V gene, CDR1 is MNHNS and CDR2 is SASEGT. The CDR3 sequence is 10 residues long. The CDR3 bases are TGTGCCAGCAGTCAGACAGGGTTGTTGTTC. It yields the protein CASSQTGLLF.

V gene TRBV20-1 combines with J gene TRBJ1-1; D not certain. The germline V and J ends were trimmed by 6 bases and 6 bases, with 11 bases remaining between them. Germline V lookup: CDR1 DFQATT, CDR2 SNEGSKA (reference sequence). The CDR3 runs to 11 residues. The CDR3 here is CSATRWAEAFF. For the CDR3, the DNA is TGCAGTGCGACCAGGTGGGCTGAAGCTTTCTTT.

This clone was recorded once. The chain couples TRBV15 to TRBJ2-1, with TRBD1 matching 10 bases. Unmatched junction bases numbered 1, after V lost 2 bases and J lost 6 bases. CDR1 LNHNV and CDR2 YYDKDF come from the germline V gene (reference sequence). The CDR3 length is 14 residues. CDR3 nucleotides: TGTGCCACCAGCAGACGACAGGGGGCCAATGAGCAGTTCTTC. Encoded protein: CATSRRQGANEQFF.

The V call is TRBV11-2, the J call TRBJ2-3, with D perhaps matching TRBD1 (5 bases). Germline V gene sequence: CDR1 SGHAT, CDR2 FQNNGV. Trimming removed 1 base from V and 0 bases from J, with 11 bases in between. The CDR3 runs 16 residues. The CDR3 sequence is CASSLVPGQSTDTQYF. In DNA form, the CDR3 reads TGTGCCAGCAGCTTAGTACCTGGACAAAGCACAGATACGCAGTATTTT.

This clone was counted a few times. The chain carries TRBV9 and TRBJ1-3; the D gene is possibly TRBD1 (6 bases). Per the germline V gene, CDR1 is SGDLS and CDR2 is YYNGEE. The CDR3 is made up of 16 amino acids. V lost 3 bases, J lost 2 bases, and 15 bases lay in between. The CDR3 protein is CASSGGARQAGNTIYF. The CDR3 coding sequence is TGTGCCAGCAGCGGCGGGGCTAGACAGGCTGGAAACACCATATATTTT.

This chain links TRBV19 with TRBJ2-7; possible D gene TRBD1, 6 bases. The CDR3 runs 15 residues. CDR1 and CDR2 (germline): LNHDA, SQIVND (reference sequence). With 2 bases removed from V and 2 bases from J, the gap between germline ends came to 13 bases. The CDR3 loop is CASSIRSGQTYEQYF. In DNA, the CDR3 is TGTGCCAGTAGTATACGGTCCGGACAGACCTACGAGCAGTACTTC.

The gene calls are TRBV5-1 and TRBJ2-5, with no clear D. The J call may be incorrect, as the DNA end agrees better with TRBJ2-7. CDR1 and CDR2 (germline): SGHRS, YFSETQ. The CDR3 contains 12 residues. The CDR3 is CASMDSAYEQYF. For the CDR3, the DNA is TGCGCCAGCATGGATTCGGCCTACGAGCAGTACTTC.

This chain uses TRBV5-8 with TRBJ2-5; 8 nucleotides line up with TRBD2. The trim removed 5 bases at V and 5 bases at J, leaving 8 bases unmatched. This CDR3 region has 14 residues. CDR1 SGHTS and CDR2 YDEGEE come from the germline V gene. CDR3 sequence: CASRPRGGTETQYF. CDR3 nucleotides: TGTGCCAGCAGACCTCGGGGGGGAACGGAGACCCAGTACTTC.

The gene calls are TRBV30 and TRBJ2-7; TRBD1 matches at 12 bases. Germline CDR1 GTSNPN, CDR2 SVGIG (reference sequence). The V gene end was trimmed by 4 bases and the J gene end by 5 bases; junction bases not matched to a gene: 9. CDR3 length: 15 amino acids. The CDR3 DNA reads TGTGCCTGGACTTCCCGCGGGACAGGGGGCGACGAGCAGTACTTC. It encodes CAWTSRGTGGDEQYF.

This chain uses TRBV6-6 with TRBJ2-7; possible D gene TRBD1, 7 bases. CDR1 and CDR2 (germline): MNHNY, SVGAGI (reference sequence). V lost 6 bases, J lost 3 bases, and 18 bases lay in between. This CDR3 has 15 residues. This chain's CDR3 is CASREGPGQSYEQYF. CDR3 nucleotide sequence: TGTGCCAGCAGGGAGGGACCGGGACAGAGCTACGAGCAGTACTTC.

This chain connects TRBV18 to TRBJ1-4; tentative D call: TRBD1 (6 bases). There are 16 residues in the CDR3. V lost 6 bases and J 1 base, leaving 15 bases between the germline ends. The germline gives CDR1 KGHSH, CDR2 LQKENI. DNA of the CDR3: TGTGCCAGCTCCCCTTGGGGGGCGCAAACTAATGAAAAACTGTTTTTT. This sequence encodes CASSPWGAQTNEKLFF. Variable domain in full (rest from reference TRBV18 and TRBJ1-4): NAGVMQNPRHLVRRRGQEARLRCSPMKGHSHVYWYRQLPEEGLKFMVYLQKENIIDESGMPKERFSAEFPKEGPSILRIQQVVRGDSAAYFCASSPWGAQTNEKLFFGSGTQLSVL.

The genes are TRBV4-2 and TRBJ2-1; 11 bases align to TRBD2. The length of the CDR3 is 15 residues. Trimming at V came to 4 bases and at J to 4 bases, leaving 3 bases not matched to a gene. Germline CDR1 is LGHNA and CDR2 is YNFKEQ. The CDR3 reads CASSRGLAEYNEQFF. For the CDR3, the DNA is TGTGCCAGCAGCCGGGGACTAGCGGAATACAATGAGCAGTTCTTC.